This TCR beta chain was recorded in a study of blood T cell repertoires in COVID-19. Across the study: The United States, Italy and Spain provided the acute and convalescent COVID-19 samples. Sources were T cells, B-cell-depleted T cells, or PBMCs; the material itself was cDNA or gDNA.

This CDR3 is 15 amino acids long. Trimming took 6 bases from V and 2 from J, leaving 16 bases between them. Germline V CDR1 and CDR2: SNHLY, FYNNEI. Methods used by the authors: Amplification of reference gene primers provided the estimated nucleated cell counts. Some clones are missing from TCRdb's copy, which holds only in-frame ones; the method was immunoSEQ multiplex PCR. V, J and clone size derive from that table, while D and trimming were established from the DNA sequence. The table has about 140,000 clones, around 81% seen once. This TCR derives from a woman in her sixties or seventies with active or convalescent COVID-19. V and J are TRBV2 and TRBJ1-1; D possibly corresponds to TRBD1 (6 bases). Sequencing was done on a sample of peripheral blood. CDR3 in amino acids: CASRSVEGVNTEAFF. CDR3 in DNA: TGTGCCAGCAGGAGCGTTGAGGGGGTTAACACTGAAGCTTTCTTT.